This T cell receptor (beta chain) was recorded in a study of blood T cell repertoires in COVID-19 (dated by TCRdb to the early 2020s). Describing the broader study: Samples covering the acute and convalescent phases of COVID-19 were provided by collaborators in the United States, Italy and Spain. The material from the prospective study consisted of cDNA or gDNA derived from T cells, B-cell-depleted T cells, or PBMCs. Subjects who had been exposed to COVID-19, were actively infected with it, or had recovered from it provided the deeply sampled blood TCRbeta repertoires that made up the dataset. A freely available public database, intended as a resource for researchers studying the immune response to SARS-CoV-2, is where the repertoires were released. Samples were obtained from the ongoing ImmuneRACE study (first 160 participants) and from some 1,300 subjects provided by 6 global collaborators. A de-identified subject ID, COVID-19 status, age in years and sex were almost always included in the sample metadata. Where available, HLA class I and class II types were taken from metadata supplied by the sample provider and were not determined by assay-based typing. What the study reported, not specific to this receptor: The amount of clinical and demographic metadata varied by source and participant and was provided uncurated.

The count of this clone is one. Its antigen target is currently unknown. No much larger clonotype is one base removed from it; base qualities were not supplied. TCRbeta CDR3 regions were amplified from genomic DNA using the immunoSEQ Assay, a bias-controlled multiplex PCR. The study's own analysis went as follows. Nucleated cell counts per sample were estimated from amplification of reference gene primers within the assay. To quantify the absolute abundance of each unique TCRbeta CDR3 rearrangement, sequence reads were collapsed and filtered. For each sample, productive Simpson clonality was calculated as the square root of Simpson's diversity index across productive rearrangements. The source is immuneACCESS, and TCRdb retained only in-frame sequences with V and J called. Part of the clones is not carried over; for the studies checked, unresolved V genes explain less than half of this, and the remainder is unexplained. V, J and clone size are those of that table, while D and trimming were read from the DNA. Across this sample there are 200,000 to 250,000 clones, with around 84% seen only once. The ten largest clones capture around 18% of the sample.

The germline V gene supplies CDR1 LGHNA and CDR2 YNFKEQ. V is clipped by 1 base and J by 5 bases, and the sequence between their germline boundaries is 8 bases long. Spanning cysteine to phenylalanine, the CDR3 consists of 14 amino acids. The read is trimmed to its CDR3 DNA, 42 bases read in frame from base 1. The collaborating institutions used their own protocols to collect whole blood in K2EDTA tubes. Collaborator samples were shipped for TCRbeta analysis as frozen whole blood, isolated PBMCs, or DNA extracted from either sample type. The sequence is built from TRBV4-2 and TRBJ2-2, with no reliable assignment of the D segment. This receptor was identified in a woman older than 75 with active or convalescent COVID-19. Sequencing was performed on peripheral blood. The nucleotide sequence is TGTGCCAGCAGCCAAGTACAGAAAACCGGGGAGCTGTTTTTT. Protein translation: CASSQVQKTGELFF.